This paragraph reports one T cell receptor (beta chain). Its specificity is unknown. Naive CD8 cells were CD45RO-negative, positively selected for CCR7, excluding terminally differentiated effector memory CD45RA+ cells. Libraries were prepared by immunoSEQ multiplex PCR; TCRdb keeps only in-frame clonotypes and omits some of them. The top ten clones hold over 1.5% of a sample with roughly 2,000,000 clones, about 93% of them seen once. The germline CDR1 and CDR2 sequences are LGHNA and YSLEER. V was cut by 4 bases and J by 8 bases, with 26 bases left in between. CDR3 length: 17 residues. This specimen belongs to a study of shared clonotypes between healthy human individuals. Study in general: Researchers assigned three CD4 naive, three CD4 memory, two CD8 naive and one CD8 memory plate to each donor. Study-level points and caveats: Only blood underwent sampling, and tissue repertoires likely differ. Some clonotypes were shared by all four sorted-subset donors, while others were not shared. The non-shared ones had lower generation probabilities than the shared ones.

The chain employs TRBV4-3 and TRBJ1-2; possible D gene TRBD1, 6 bases. Sequenced: naive CD8+ T cells from PBMCs. The TCR originated in a man in his late teens or twenties in good health. Some clones in this sample may be carry-over from other donors' samples. CDR3 in DNA: TGCGCCAGCAGCCCCCACTCTTTCGGGACACCCTCCCCGGGCTACACCTTC. Its translation: CASSPHSFGTPSPGYTF.